This T cell receptor beta chain was recovered during a study of patients and donors after allogeneic stem cell transplantation. TCRdb re-derived calls from the RT-PCR reads in MiXCR, one entry per CDR3 protein. The table lists about 410,000 distinct CDR3 sequences, around 16% of them singletons. The CDR3 covers 16 residues. The V end was cut by 5 bases, the J end by 8 bases, with 19 bases between. In its sample, this clonotype was seen many times. The clonotype originates from a human donor who was either an allogeneic HSCT recipient or a stem cell or donor lymphocyte infusion donor (not recorded which). It is not recorded whose cells these are; they may come from a transplant donor. The specimen sequenced was blood, either unsorted or a sorted T cell fraction (not recorded which). The chain is built from TRBV12-3 or TRBV12-4 and TRBJ1-6; the D is unclear. This CDR3 reads CASSPRRTAGDSPLHF. In DNA form, the CDR3 reads TGTGCCAGCAGTCCCCGCCGGACCGCTGGAGATTCACCCCTCCACTTT.